Presented here are 32 T cell receptor beta chains from one specimen sequenced in a study of metastatic and nonmetastatic thyroid tumors. Using MiXCR, TCRdb re-called clones from the PCR reads. The sample yields tens of thousands of clones, more than 15% seen once. Patients were all untreated before their thyroid surgery. Sequenced input: blood. All receptors come from a female donor with papillary thyroid cancer or a benign thyroid nodule (not recorded which). Some clones in this sample may be carry-over from other donors' samples.

This clone was detected many times. The V gene is TRBV27, the J gene TRBJ1-1; TRBD1 might be the D (5 bases). This CDR3 contains 14 residues. V lost 2 bases to trimming and J lost 7 bases, with 14 bases between them. CDR1 and CDR2 (germline): MNHEY, SMNVEV (reference sequence). Here the CDR3 reads CASSLAGFGHEAFF. The CDR3 DNA sequence: TGTGCCAGCAGTTTAGCGGGGTTCGGACATGAAGCTTTCTTT.

This chain joins TRBV28 and TRBJ2-1; TRBD2 agrees at 10 bases. CDR1 is MDHEN and CDR2 is SYDVKM in the germline V gene. With V trimmed by 6 bases and J by 6 bases, 5 bases remained unmatched. This CDR3 comprises 14 residues. The CDR3 here is CASSGPSGSNEQFF. CDR3 bases: TGTGCCAGCAGCGGGCCTAGCGGGAGCAATGAGCAGTTCTTC.

The V gene is TRBV19, the J gene TRBJ2-3; 9 positions agree with TRBD2. Germline V gives CDR1 LNHDA, CDR2 SQIVND (reference sequence). This CDR3 has 16 amino acids. J lost 6 bases, V lost 6 bases, and 13 bases had no gene match. CDR3 region: CASSPIWGLAGDTQYF. CDR3 sequence (DNA): TGTGCCAGTAGCCCCATTTGGGGACTAGCAGGGGATACGCAGTATTTT.

This clone was seen repeatedly, ten times or more. This chain joins TRBV4-1 and TRBJ2-1, with TRBD2 matching 10 bases. Germline CDR1 is MGHRA and CDR2 is YSYEKL. V lost 0 bases and J lost 0; bases outside the gene matches: 2. CDR3 size: 17 residues. CDR3 residues: CASSQDPSGSSYNEQFF. In nucleotides, the CDR3 is TGCGCCAGCAGCCAAGATCCTAGCGGGAGCTCCTACAATGAGCAGTTCTTC.

This clone was observed at least ten times. This chain joins TRBV20-1 and TRBJ2-5; D is possibly TRBD1 (6 bases). V shed 0 bases and J shed 2 bases, with 13 bases lying between them. The CDR3 is 15 amino acids. Per germline, CDR1 DFQATT and CDR2 SNEGSKA (reference sequence). As DNA, the CDR3 is TGCAGTGCTAGAGATGGGGAAGGGGGACAAGAGACCCAGTACTTC. It translates to CSARDGEGGQETQYF.

Ten or more counts support this clone. Being one base from a much bigger clone, this may be a read error. J is TRBJ2-5 and V is TRBV3-1, with D maybe TRBD2 (5 bases). Per germline, CDR1 LGHDT and CDR2 YNNKEL (reference sequence). V was pared by 4 bases and J by 2 bases, with 11 bases between. This CDR3 contains 14 residues. This CDR3 is CASSLARGQETQYF. CDR3 DNA: TGTGCCAGCAGCCTAGCGAGAGGGCAAGAGACCCAGTACTTC.

This clone appeared a few times. The CDR3 spells CASERHQQNTEAFF. The CDR3 DNA follows: TGTGCCAGCGAGAGACACCAGCAGAACACTGAAGCTTTCTTT. The V and J genes are TRBV6-1 and TRBJ1-1, with D unclear. CDR1 and CDR2 from the germline V gene are MNHNS and SASEGT. The V gene lost 8 bases and the J gene lost 1 base, with 14 bases spanning the gap. CDR3 length: 14 amino acids.

The sample holds many counts of this clone. The junction differs from germline at one of its ends, possibly a read error. The sample has other DNA sequences that encode this CDR3 too. The DNA for the CDR3 is TGTGCAAGTAGTCCGGGACTCTATACTGACACTGAAGCTTTCTTT. It encodes CASSPGLYTDTEAFF. The V call is TRBV19, the J call TRBJ1-1; maybe TRBD1 (5 bases). Per germline, CDR1 LNHDA and CDR2 SQIVND (reference sequence). This CDR3 spans 15 amino acids.

This clone was counted at least ten times. The genes are TRBV28 and TRBJ2-6; D is perhaps TRBD1 (7 bases). V was trimmed by 3 bases and J by 1 base, leaving 25 bases between them. This CDR3 is built from 21 residues. The V gene's germline CDR1 is MDHEN and CDR2 SYDVKM. The CDR3 nucleotides read TGTGCCAGCAGTTTCGCGGTTCCCTCCGACAGGGAGGCTTCTGGGGCCAACGTCCTGACTTTC. It translates to CASSFAVPSDREASGANVLTF.

This clone was found many times. The chain employs TRBV5-1 and TRBJ1-1, with D possibly matching TRBD1 (5 bases). Germline CDR1 and CDR2: SGHRS and YFSETQ. The CDR3 runs to 14 residues. Deletions cut 0 bases from V and 4 bases from J, with 10 bases between. The CDR3: CASSLGQGSTEAFF. DNA of the CDR3: TGCGCCAGCAGCTTGGGGCAGGGCAGCACTGAAGCTTTCTTT.

The chain recombines TRBV19 with TRBJ2-7; no reliable D call. The CDR3 is 16 amino acids. Trimming cost V 5 bases and J 2 bases, with 19 bases left between them. Germline V gene lookup returns CDR1 LNHDA and CDR2 SQIVND (reference sequence). DNA of the CDR3: TGTGCCAGTAGTCTACGGGCCAGGCCTCAAGCCTACGAGCAGTACTTC. Translated, it gives CASSLRARPQAYEQYF.

There are many counts of this clone. The chain carries TRBV12-3 or TRBV12-4 and TRBJ1-5; 7 nucleotides agree with TRBD1. The J segment lost 6 bases and the V segment lost 6 bases, leaving 2 bases of the junction unmatched. The length of the CDR3 is 12 residues. DNA of the CDR3: TGTGCCAGCAGCACAGGGGTTCAGCCCCAGCATTTT. This codes for CASSTGVQPQHF.

V is TRBV6-1 and J is TRBJ2-7; D is ambiguous. Germline CDR1 and CDR2: MNHNS and SASEGT. Deletions cut 6 bases from V and 3 bases from J, with 12 bases between. The CDR3 is 13 amino acids. The CDR3 region has the DNA TGTGCCAGCAGAACGGGCCTAGGCTACGAGCAGTACTTC. Translating it yields CASRTGLGYEQYF.

In this sample, this clone turned up a few times. The rearrangement links TRBV28 to TRBJ1-5; unclear D gene. This CDR3 region has 14 residues. Trimming stripped 5 bases from V and 5 bases from J, with 13 bases between. Looked up from germline, CDR1 is MDHEN and CDR2 is SYDVKM. In DNA form, the CDR3 reads TGTGCCAGCAGTCCCCGAATCGGCTATCAGCCCCAGCATTTT. This translates into CASSPRIGYQPQHF.

This clone has a handful of counts. This clone may be a read error of a much larger clone one base away. This chain joins TRBV7-9 and TRBJ1-4; D remains unclear. The CDR3 loop spans 12 amino acids. The germline gives CDR1 SEHNR, CDR2 FQNEAQ (reference sequence). Here the CDR3 reads CANSTPNEKLFF. CDR3 sequence (DNA): TGTGCCAACAGCACCCCTAATGAAAAACTGTTTTTT.

The V call is TRBV7-8, the J call TRBJ2-7, with 10 bases matching TRBD2. Germline V gene sequence: CDR1 SGHVS, CDR2 FQNEAQ. The CDR3 has 16 residues. The V segment lost 3 bases and the J segment 4 bases; nucleotides outside the gene matches: 9. This CDR3 is CASSFLAGEASYEQYF. CDR3 nucleotide sequence: TGTGCCAGCAGCTTTCTAGCGGGAGAAGCCTCATACGAGCAGTACTTC.

Ten or more counts support this clone. The chain links TRBV3-1 to TRBJ1-6; possibly TRBD1 for D (6 bases). The germline CDR1 and CDR2 sequences are LGHDT and YNNKEL (reference sequence). V shed 1 base and J shed 9 bases, with 7 bases lying between them. This CDR3 region has 13 residues. The DNA of the CDR3 is TGTGCCAGCAGCCAAGGAGGGGGTTCACCCCTCCACTTT. Amino acid sequence: CASSQGGGSPLHF.

This clone was counted at least ten times. The rearrangement uses TRBV6-1 and TRBJ1-5, with D uncertain. Germline V gives CDR1 MNHNS, CDR2 SASEGT. The CDR3 loop spans 13 amino acids. V dropped 6 bases and J dropped 6 bases, with 12 bases sitting between them. In DNA form, the CDR3 reads TGTGCCAGCAGCTATAGGGTAAGTCAGCCCCAGCATTTT. Its translation: CASSYRVSQPQHF.

This clone has more than one count but fewer than ten. The chain couples TRBV27 to TRBJ1-4; 9 bases fit TRBD1. CDR1 is MNHEY and CDR2 is SMNVEV in the germline V gene (reference sequence). The V gene end was trimmed by 5 bases and the J gene end by 6 bases; junction bases not matched to a gene: 7. This CDR3 contains 15 residues. CDR3 residues: CASSPWTGEDEKLFF. The DNA of the CDR3 is TGTGCCAGCAGTCCTTGGACAGGGGAGGATGAAAAACTGTTTTTT.

This chain joins TRBV5-4 and TRBJ2-3; 7 nucleotides match TRBD2. This CDR3 has 16 residues. The V gene's germline CDR1 is SGHNT and CDR2 YYREEE (reference sequence). The J segment lost 0 bases and the V segment lost 3 bases, leaving 7 bases of the junction unmatched. The CDR3 loop reads CASSSNSGRSTDTQYF. In DNA, the CDR3 is TGTGCCAGCAGCTCCAATAGCGGGCGTAGCACAGATACGCAGTATTTT. Based on the CDR3 plus reference TRBV5-4 and TRBJ2-3, the full variable domain is ETGVTQSPTHLIKTRGQQVTLRCSSQSGHNTVSWYQQALGQGPQFIFQYYREEENGRGNFPPRFSGLQFPNYSSELNVNALELDDSALYLCASSSNSGRSTDTQYFGPGTRLTVL.

This clone has at least ten counts. Other DNA sequences within the sample encode an identical CDR3. This sequence joins TRBV6-1 and TRBJ1-5; the match to TRBD1 covers 8 bases. The CDR3 runs to 16 residues. CDR1 and CDR2 (germline): MNHNS, SASEGT. V was clipped by 0 bases and J by 3 bases; unmatched bases: 4. In DNA, the CDR3 is TGTGCCAGCAGTGAAGCGAACAGGGGGTACAATCAGCCCCAGCATTTT. Its translation: CASSEANRGYNQPQHF.

This clone was seen repeatedly, ten times or more. The rearrangement uses TRBV4-1 and TRBJ2-7; perhaps TRBD1 as D (5 bases). The CDR3 spans 14 residues. V was trimmed by 2 bases and J by 3 bases, leaving 11 bases between them. CDR1 and CDR2 from the germline V gene are MGHRA and YSYEKL. CDR3 sequence: CASSQQQESYEQYF. CDR3 nucleotide sequence: TGCGCCAGCAGCCAACAACAGGAGAGCTACGAGCAGTACTTC.

The rearrangement links TRBV6-2 or TRBV6-3 to TRBJ1-1; unclear D gene. Trimming pared 6 bases from V and 3 bases from J, leaving 5 bases between. This CDR3 has 11 amino acids. CDR1 MNHEY and CDR2 SVGEGT come from the germline V gene. The DNA of the CDR3 is TGTGCCAGCAGCCGGGACACTGAAGCTTTCTTT. Protein: CASSRDTEAFF.

This clone showed up many times. The genes are TRBV29-1 and TRBJ2-2, with D possibly TRBD1 on 5 matching bases. CDR1 and CDR2 (germline): SQVTM, ANQGSEA. The CDR3 loop spans 13 amino acids. V lost 6 bases to trimming and J lost 3 bases, with 11 bases between them. The CDR3 DNA is TGCAGCGTCAATTCCAGGGACACCGGGGAGCTGTTTTTT. This translates into CSVNSRDTGELFF.

In this sample, this clone turned up a few times. The chain employs TRBV10-3 and TRBJ1-1; D ambiguous. Trimming removed 4 bases at V and 1 base at J, with 7 bases between. CDR1 and CDR2 from the germline V gene are ENHRY and SYGVKD. This CDR3 has 13 residues. Here the CDR3 DNA reads TGTGCCATCAGTGGTCAGGAGAACACTGAAGCTTTCTTT. As protein: CAISGQENTEAFF.

The table lists this clone with a few counts. The chain has TRBV6-5 and TRBJ2-3; D might be TRBD2 (5 bases). The germline gives CDR1 MNHEY, CDR2 SVGAGI. This CDR3 contains 16 residues. Trimming pared 4 bases from V and 6 bases from J, leaving 20 bases between. In DNA form, the CDR3 reads TGTGCCAGCAGTTCTGTGCCCTCACTAGTAGCGGATACGCAGTATTTT. Protein sequence: CASSSVPSLVADTQYF.

The chain employs TRBV30 and TRBJ2-7; no reliable D call. Per the germline V gene, CDR1 is GTSNPN and CDR2 is SVGIG (reference sequence). The germline V and J ends were trimmed by 3 bases and 1 base, with 10 bases remaining between them. The CDR3 length is 13 residues. CDR3 amino acids: CAWSIGQSYEQYF. CDR3 in DNA: TGTGCCTGGAGCATAGGCCAGTCCTACGAGCAGTACTTC.

There are many counts of this clone. The gene calls are TRBV5-1 and TRBJ2-1; maybe TRBD2 (6 bases). Trimming pared 4 bases from V and 0 bases from J, leaving 11 bases between. This CDR3 contains 15 residues. From germline, CDR1 is SGHRS and CDR2 YFSETQ. CDR3 in DNA: TGCGCCAGCAGCGGAGGGGAGAGCTCCTACAATGAGCAGTTCTTC. It encodes CASSGGESSYNEQFF.

This clone came up many times. The chain has TRBV5-8 and TRBJ2-1; 9 bases align to TRBD1. The CDR3 contains 17 residues. Germline assignment: CDR1 SGHTS and CDR2 YDEGEE. V shed 2 bases, J shed 4 bases, and the junction held 10 bases outside the gene matches. The CDR3 sequence: CASSFRPRDRAYNEQFF. In DNA form, the CDR3 reads TGTGCCAGCAGCTTCCGTCCCCGGGACAGGGCGTACAATGAGCAGTTCTTC.

This clone was observed many times. The chain links TRBV27 to TRBJ2-7, with 7 bases aligning to TRBD1. The CDR3 totals 14 residues. The V and J ends lost 2 bases and 2 bases, in that order; junction bases with no gene match: 3. Germline V gene lookup returns CDR1 MNHEY and CDR2 SMNVEV (reference sequence). The DNA for the CDR3 is TGTGCCAGCAGTTTACCGGGACAGACCTACGAGCAGTACTTC. Translation gives CASSLPGQTYEQYF.

This clone is deemed medium-sized. This chain connects TRBV12-3 or TRBV12-4 to TRBJ1-2; weak D call: TRBD1 (6 bases). Trimming shortened V by 6 bases and J by 2 bases, and 16 bases separated the two germline ends. CDR3 length equals 15 residues. CDR3 loop: CASRPRDKNNYGYTF. The CDR3 coding sequence is TGTGCCAGCAGACCCCGGGACAAAAACAACTATGGCTACACCTTC.

This clone showed up many times. This rearrangement joins TRBV27 to TRBJ2-5; possible D gene TRBD1, 6 bases. The V and J ends lost 3 bases and 3 bases respectively, with 8 bases between them. CDR3 length: 13 amino acids. Germline V gene lookup returns CDR1 MNHEY and CDR2 SMNVEV (reference sequence). CDR3: CASSFSGEETQYF. The CDR3, as DNA: TGTGCCAGCAGTTTCTCAGGGGAAGAGACCCAGTACTTC.